This entry lists 24 T cell receptor beta chains sequenced from one sample in a study of T cells in Graves' hyperthyroidism and ophthalmopathy. What was amplified from RNA transcripts were TCR beta CDR3 regions. In the first-round RT-PCR of the TCR CDR3, the HTBI primer set was used. TCRdb fed the multiplex PCR reads into MiXCR, producing one record per CDR3 protein. The sample contains 490,000 or so distinct CDR3 sequences, under 25% of which appear only once. The source material was blood. Every receptor here comes from a woman aged 70-85 years with Graves' ophthalmopathy.

The chain is built from TRBV11-2 and TRBJ2-1; a weak D match, TRBD2 (6 bases). With 3 bases removed from V and 2 bases from J, the gap between germline ends came to 11 bases. The germline V gene has CDR1 SGHAT and CDR2 FQNNGV. This CDR3 spans 15 amino acids. Here the CDR3 reads CASSFTAGAYNEQFF. Here the CDR3 DNA reads TGTGCCAGCAGCTTCACAGCGGGCGCCTACAATGAGCAGTTCTTC.

A single count supports this clonotype. The chain combines TRBV4-1 with TRBJ2-7, with a tentative D call TRBD1 (7 bases). The CDR3 is 16 amino acids. Germline V gives CDR1 MGHRA, CDR2 YSYEKL. The V and J ends lost 0 bases and 4 bases respectively, with 16 bases between them. The CDR3 reads CASSQEGGDREYEQYF. The CDR3 DNA reads as TGCGCCAGCAGCCAAGAGGGGGGAGACAGGGAATACGAGCAGTACTTC.

The table lists this clonotype with a few counts. This sequence joins TRBV9 and TRBJ2-5; the D gene is possibly TRBD2 (5 bases). The CDR3 totals 12 residues. Trimming removed 2 bases at V and 11 bases at J, with 13 bases between. Germline lookup yields CDR1 SGDLS and CDR2 YYNGEE. The CDR3 loop is CASSVKDGLQYF. Here the CDR3 DNA reads TGTGCCAGCAGCGTGAAAGACGGACTTCAGTACTTC.

The gene calls are TRBV19 and TRBJ2-2; no definite D call. Germline V gene sequence: CDR1 LNHDA, CDR2 SQIVND (reference sequence). The CDR3 runs 13 residues. Trimming cost V 5 bases and J 5 bases, with 9 bases left between them. The CDR3 region has the DNA TGTGCCAGTAGTTCCTTGCCAACCGGGGAGCTGTTTTTT. It encodes CASSSLPTGELFF.

The chain recombines TRBV5-1 with TRBJ2-5; 9 bases line up with TRBD1. The CDR3 runs 17 residues. The junction had 10 bases not matched to a gene; V was cut back by 0 bases and J by 4 bases. Per germline, CDR1 SGHRS and CDR2 YFSETQ. CDR3 sequence (DNA): TGCGCCAGCAGCTTGGGCACGATGGGACAGGGTGGAGAGACCCAGTACTTC. It translates to CASSLGTMGQGGETQYF.

V and J are TRBV3-1 and TRBJ2-7, with 8 bases matching TRBD1. Germline CDR1 and CDR2: LGHDT and YNNKEL (reference sequence). Trimming removed 4 bases from V and 1 base from J; junction bases left unmatched: 9. The CDR3 contains 16 residues. In nucleotides, the CDR3 is TGTGCCAGCAGCCCCCTAGGACAGGGTCGGTCCTACGAGCAGTACTTC. Residues: CASSPLGQGRSYEQYF.

This clonotype was observed a few times. The V call is TRBV7-3, the J call TRBJ1-1; 10 bases map to TRBD1. The CDR3 runs to 17 residues. The V gene's germline CDR1 is SGHTA and CDR2 FQGTGA. The ends lost 5 bases at V and 4 bases at J; junction bases unmatched: 13. CDR3: CASSPYDRQGATTEAFF. The CDR3, as DNA: TGTGCCAGCAGCCCGTACGACAGACAGGGGGCGACCACTGAAGCTTTCTTT.

This clonotype came up a few times. J is TRBJ1-1 and V is TRBV15; D unclear. Deletions cut 0 bases from V and 0 bases from J, with 14 bases between. This CDR3 comprises 17 residues. Germline V lookup: CDR1 LNHNV, CDR2 YYDKDF (reference sequence). The chain's CDR3 is CATSRDGFVKVNTEAFF. The CDR3 region has the DNA TGTGCCACCAGCAGAGATGGGTTTGTAAAGGTGAACACTGAAGCTTTCTTT.

V and J are TRBV11-2 and TRBJ2-4; 8 bases line up with TRBD2. CDR1 is SGHAT and CDR2 is FQNNGV in the germline V gene. This CDR3 has 15 amino acids. The V gene end was trimmed by 2 bases and the J gene end by 5 bases; junction bases not matched to a gene: 5. CDR3: CASSLSGTRENIQYF. The CDR3 DNA reads TGTGCCAGCAGCTTATCAGGGACTAGAGAAAACATTCAGTACTTC.

There are a few counts of this clonotype. The V gene is TRBV5-1, the J gene TRBJ1-6; D is perhaps TRBD1 (6 bases). Germline CDR1 and CDR2: SGHRS and YFSETQ. Trimming removed 3 bases at V and 0 bases at J, with 7 bases between. This CDR3 region has 15 residues. The CDR3 here is CASSSDSSYNSPLHF. CDR3 in DNA: TGCGCCAGCAGCTCGGACAGCTCCTATAATTCACCCCTCCACTTT.

V and J are TRBV7-2 and TRBJ2-7; 12 positions match TRBD2. V dropped 2 bases and J dropped 4; count of bases not matched to a gene: 9. The CDR3 loop spans 17 amino acids. CDR1 and CDR2 (germline): SGHTA, FQGNSA. CDR3 bases: TGTGCCAGCAGCTTAATGTCTAGCGGGAGGGTATCGTACGAGCAGTACTTC. It encodes CASSLMSSGRVSYEQYF.

The chain links TRBV28 to TRBJ2-4, with D perhaps TRBD2 (5 bases). Germline V gives CDR1 MDHEN, CDR2 SYDVKM. This CDR3 is built from 16 residues. V was trimmed by 7 bases and J by 0 bases, leaving 16 bases between them. The CDR3 coding sequence is TGTGCCAGCACTTTTGACGGCGGGCTAGCCAAAAACATTCAGTACTTC. It yields the protein CASTFDGGLAKNIQYF.

Only a few counts were recorded for this clonotype. The chain joins TRBV28 to TRBJ1-5, with 8 bases that match TRBD1. Trimming removed 3 bases from V and 5 bases from J; junction bases left unmatched: 6. Germline V lookup: CDR1 MDHEN, CDR2 SYDVKM. The CDR3 contains 15 residues. CDR3 sequence: CASSLPGTGYQPQHF. CDR3 DNA: TGTGCCAGCAGTTTGCCCGGGACAGGCTATCAGCCCCAGCATTTT. Together with reference TRBV28 and TRBJ1-5, the CDR3 gives the full variable domain: DVKVTQSSRYLVKRTGEKVFLECVQDMDHENMFWYRQDPGLGLRLIYFSYDVKMKEKGDIPEGYSVSREKKERFSLILESASTNQTSMYLCASSLPGTGYQPQHFGDGTRLSIL.

The rearrangement links TRBV7-9 to TRBJ2-3; 8 bases are a match to TRBD1. Germline CDR1 and CDR2: SEHNR and FQNEAQ (reference sequence). The CDR3 sequence is 17 residues long. The V and J ends lost 5 bases and 3 bases, in that order; junction bases with no gene match: 13. The CDR3 sequence is CASSLRGPVPGTDTQYF. CDR3 DNA sequence: TGTGCCAGCAGCCTCAGGGGGCCCGTCCCGGGGACAGATACGCAGTATTTT.

There are a few counts of this clonotype. The chain links TRBV7-2 to TRBJ2-1; 9 bases match TRBD2. The CDR3 is 15 residues long. Germline V gives CDR1 SGHTA, CDR2 FQGNSA. V lost 3 bases to trimming and J lost 4 bases; unmatched junction nucleotides: 4. The CDR3 bases are TGTGCCAGCAGCTTTAGCGGGAGCGAATACAATGAGCAGTTCTTC. It specifies CASSFSGSEYNEQFF.

The table lists this clonotype with a few counts. This rearrangement joins TRBV7-8 to TRBJ1-5; a possible D gene is TRBD1 (6 bases). Germline loops: CDR1 SGHVS, CDR2 FQNEAQ. The CDR3 contains 17 residues. Trimming shortened V by 5 bases and J by 2 bases, and 19 bases separated the two germline ends. The CDR3: CASSASGTRNRNQPQHF. The CDR3 bases are TGTGCCAGCAGCGCCTCCGGGACACGGAACCGCAATCAGCCCCAGCATTTT.

The J gene is TRBJ2-7, the V gene TRBV18, with a weak D call TRBD2 (6 bases). Germline CDR1 reads KGHSH; CDR2 reads LQKENI. The CDR3 has 16 residues. Trimming shortened V by 4 bases and J by 6 bases, and 22 bases separated the two germline ends. The CDR3 reads CASSQTPSGPAGEQYF. Written as DNA, the CDR3 is TGTGCCAGCTCACAAACCCCCAGCGGGCCCGCAGGCGAGCAGTACTTC.

Many counts were recorded for this clonotype. The chain employs TRBV12-3 or TRBV12-4 and TRBJ2-2; a weak D match, TRBD1 (7 bases). The CDR3 is made up of 15 amino acids. V was shortened by 8 bases and J by 5 bases, with 18 bases between the two germline ends. The CDR3 sequence is CASGGTGTETGELFF. The CDR3 bases are TGTGCCAGCGGCGGGACGGGGACAGAAACCGGGGAGCTGTTTTTT.

This clonotype has a handful of counts. The chain is built from TRBV29-1 and TRBJ1-2, with D perhaps matching TRBD1 (6 bases). The CDR3 totals 13 residues. Germline V gene sequence: CDR1 SQVTM, CDR2 ANQGSEA. V shed 7 bases and J shed 11 bases, with 23 bases lying between them. The CDR3 DNA reads TGCAGCGGTGGGGGGGCAGACACTGCAGGATACACCTTC. This codes for CSGGGADTAGYTF.

The chain recombines TRBV12-5 with TRBJ1-2, with 9 bases identical to TRBD1. The CDR3 sequence is 13 residues long. The germline V gene encodes CDR1 LGHNT and CDR2 FRNRAP. The V gene end was trimmed by 6 bases and the J gene end by 5 bases; junction bases not matched to a gene: 4. This CDR3 is CASGPGTGYGYTF. The CDR3 DNA follows: TGTGCTAGTGGGCCTGGGACAGGGTATGGCTACACCTTC.

The gene calls are TRBV5-1 and TRBJ1-1; a weak D match, TRBD1 (6 bases). Deletions cut 1 base from V and 5 bases from J, with 12 bases between. The CDR3 has 14 amino acids. Germline-derived CDR1 and CDR2 are SGHRS and YFSETQ. CDR3: CASSLWRGETEAFF. CDR3 nucleotide sequence: TGCGCCAGCAGCTTGTGGAGGGGGGAAACTGAAGCTTTCTTT.

The V and J genes are TRBV5-5 and TRBJ2-2, with D perhaps matching TRBD1 (5 bases). V gave up 0 bases and J gave up 4 bases, with 7 bases separating them. The CDR3 extends over 14 amino acids. Germline V gene lookup returns CDR1 SGHKS and CDR2 YYEKEE (reference sequence). CDR3 sequence (DNA): TGTGCCAGCAGCTTGGCCAGGGCCACCGGGGAGCTGTTTTTT. This encodes CASSLARATGELFF.

This clonotype was seen many times. The V gene is TRBV28, the J gene TRBJ1-5; D unclear. Per the germline V gene, CDR1 is MDHEN and CDR2 is SYDVKM. This CDR3 has 14 residues. V shed 5 bases and J shed 6 bases, with 14 bases lying between them. CDR3 protein: CASSPPTESQPQHF. In nucleotides, the CDR3 is TGTGCCAGCAGTCCCCCCACCGAGAGTCAGCCCCAGCATTTT.

The rearrangement joins TRBV7-2 to TRBJ1-1; D is unresolved. Per germline, CDR1 SGHTA and CDR2 FQGNSA. The CDR3 has 14 amino acids. The V end was cut by 4 bases, the J end by 1 base, with 10 bases between. Written as DNA, the CDR3 is TGTGCCAGCAGCTATCAGCGCGCGAACACTGAAGCTTTCTTT. It codes for CASSYQRANTEAFF.